Below, 6 T cell receptor beta chains from the same sample are listed, as sequenced in a study of Ad26.COV2.S vaccination and SARS-CoV-2 variants. Measured with immunoSEQ multiplex PCR; TCRdb has only the in-frame clones, and not every one. The table lists some 340,000 clones, over 80% of them singletons. The sample's treatment: about 20 received Ad26.COV2.S at low or high dose, single or two shots; several received placebo; per-sample allocation not given. Sampling was done on day 63 after the first vaccine or placebo injection. This material consisted of peripheral blood, taken in a trial of Ad26.COV2.S vaccine versus placebo. The source of these receptors is a person between 18 and 65 years old who received the Ad26.COV2.S COVID-19 vaccine or a placebo.

This chain connects TRBV28 to TRBJ1-5, with TRBD1 matching over 9 bases. This CDR3 region has 14 residues. The V gene end was trimmed by 6 bases and the J gene end by 5 bases; junction bases not matched to a gene: 5. Germline V gene lookup returns CDR1 MDHEN and CDR2 SYDVKM. As DNA, the CDR3 is TGTGCCAGCAGAACCGGGACAGGGCATCAGCCCCAGCATTTT. Translating gives CASRTGTGHQPQHF.

The V gene is TRBV7-2, the J gene TRBJ1-5; D is perhaps TRBD1 (5 bases). Germline values: CDR1 SGHTA, CDR2 FQGNSA. Trimming stripped 4 bases from V and 3 bases from J, with 13 bases between. The CDR3 has 15 amino acids. The CDR3 DNA follows: TGTGCCAGCAGCTCGCGGGGGGACCCCAATCAGCCCCAGCATTTT. Translation gives CASSSRGDPNQPQHF.

This chain uses TRBV7-2 with TRBJ1-5, with TRBD1 identical over 9 bases. Looked up from germline, CDR1 is SGHTA and CDR2 is FQGNSA. Trimming cost V 5 bases and J 2 bases; bases outside gene matches: 4. The CDR3 is made up of 15 amino acids. The CDR3 here is CASSGQGKGNQPQHF. CDR3 nucleotides: TGTGCCAGCAGCGGACAGGGGAAGGGCAATCAGCCCCAGCATTTT.

V gene TRBV5-1 combines with J gene TRBJ2-1; D might be TRBD1 (6 bases). Germline V lookup: CDR1 SGHRS, CDR2 YFSETQ. This CDR3 is 17 amino acids long. V shed 4 bases and J shed 0 bases, with 17 bases lying between them. DNA of the CDR3: TGCGCCAGCAGCCTTACCACCACAGGGCCCTCCTACAATGAGCAGTTCTTC. Its translation is CASSLTTTGPSYNEQFF.

The chain joins TRBV5-5 to TRBJ2-3; D not resolved. The CDR3 is made up of 14 amino acids. V shed 0 bases and J shed 8 bases, with 13 bases lying between them. Per germline, CDR1 SGHKS and CDR2 YYEKEE (reference sequence). The CDR3 sequence is CASSLEGRTLTQYF. In DNA, the CDR3 is TGTGCCAGCAGCTTGGAAGGCCGGACCCTTACGCAGTATTTT. Complete variable domain (other parts from reference TRBV5-5 and TRBJ2-3): DAGVTQSPTHLIKTRGQQVTLRCSPISGHKSVSWYQQVLGQGPQFIFQYYEKEERGRGNFPDRFSARQFPNYSSELNVNALLLGDSALYLCASSLEGRTLTQYFGPGTRLTVL.

The chain uses TRBV7-8 and TRBJ1-1; D is ambiguous. The germline gives CDR1 SGHVS, CDR2 FQNEAQ. This CDR3 is 12 amino acids long. Between the trimmed V and J ends, which lost 4 bases and 5 bases, there was a span of 8 bases. The CDR3 is CASSSPGTEAFF. The DNA for the CDR3 is TGTGCCAGCAGCTCCCCAGGTACTGAAGCTTTCTTT.